Following are 27 T cell receptor beta chains from one sample sequenced in a study of blood T cells in healthy people across ages. PCR was performed a second time for roughly 7 to 12 cycles using a sample-barcoded 5' primer and a J-beta primer mix. TCRdb processed the 5' RACE reads anew with MiXCR; each CDR3 protein has one entry. Of about 900,000 distinct CDR3 sequences in the sample, roughly 60% were seen once. Sequencing was performed on blood. Every receptor here comes from a man in his thirties or forties in good health.

This sequence joins TRBV6-6 and TRBJ2-3; 7 nucleotides align to TRBD2. Germline V gene lookup returns CDR1 MNHNY and CDR2 SVGAGI (reference sequence). V lost 6 bases to trimming and J lost 1 base; unmatched junction nucleotides: 10. This CDR3 spans 16 amino acids. CDR3 in amino acids: CASRPYTGGRTDTQYF. The CDR3 coding sequence is TGTGCCAGCAGACCATACACGGGGGGACGCACAGATACGCAGTATTTT.

The J gene is TRBJ1-1, the V gene TRBV6-4; D unresolved. Germline V gene lookup returns CDR1 MRHNA and CDR2 SNTAGT. CDR3 length: 13 residues. The V and J ends lost 2 bases and 9 bases respectively, with 13 bases between them. CDR3 sequence: CASSDPTTGKAFF. CDR3 nucleotides: TGTGCCAGCAGTGACCCGACCACGGGCAAAGCTTTCTTT.

V gene TRBV2 combines with J gene TRBJ2-5; D possibly corresponds to TRBD1 (6 bases). The V end was cut by 7 bases, the J end by 11 bases, with 23 bases between. Germline assignment: CDR1 SNHLY and CDR2 FYNNEI. This CDR3 has 14 residues. CDR3 in amino acids: CASNSRGSEEEQYF. CDR3 coding DNA: TGTGCCAGCAACTCAAGGGGGTCAGAAGAAGAGCAGTACTTC. The full variable domain, with the rest looked up from reference TRBV2 and TRBJ2-5, is EPEVTQTPSHQVTQMGQEVILRCVPISNHLYFYWYRQILGQKVEFLVSFYNNEISEKSEIFDDQFSVERPDGSNFTLKIRSTKLEDSAMYFCASNSRGSEEEQYFGPGTRLLVL.

This sequence joins TRBV7-9 and TRBJ2-3; 7 nucleotides match TRBD1. CDR1 and CDR2 (germline): SEHNR, FQNEAQ (reference sequence). CDR3 length equals 16 residues. V trimming: 2 bases; J trimming: 1 base; junction bases outside the gene matches: 6. DNA for the CDR3: TGTGCCAGCAGCTTATACAGGGACAGACGCACAGATACGCAGTATTTT. Translating it yields CASSLYRDRRTDTQYF.

The rearrangement joins TRBV7-2 to TRBJ2-7, with 11 bases fitting TRBD2. This CDR3 is 17 amino acids long. With V trimmed by 4 bases and J by 0 bases, 8 bases remained unmatched. CDR1 is SGHTA, CDR2 FQGNSA, per germline. CDR3 in amino acids: CASSSGLAGESSYEQYF. In DNA, the CDR3 is TGTGCCAGCAGCTCCGGACTAGCGGGCGAAAGCTCCTACGAGCAGTACTTC.

The V call is TRBV12-3 or TRBV12-4, the J call TRBJ2-3; the D is unclear. This CDR3 comprises 14 residues. The ends were cut back, 7 bases at V and 0 bases at J, with 11 bases in the middle. CDR3 bases: TGTGCCAGCAATGGTCGTCTGAGCACAGATACGCAGTATTTT. Residues: CASNGRLSTDTQYF.

The rearrangement joins TRBV7-2 to TRBJ1-4; 7 nucleotides match TRBD1. The CDR3 length is 15 residues. With 5 bases clipped from V and 7 bases from J, the junction kept 10 bases outside the gene matches. Germline loops: CDR1 SGHTA, CDR2 FQGNSA. CDR3 coding DNA: TGTGCCAGCAGCATCTCATCAGGGGGAACTGAAAAACTGTTTTTT. Translated, it gives CASSISSGGTEKLFF.

The chain is built from TRBV10-3 and TRBJ2-3; D unclear. CDR1 ENHRY and CDR2 SYGVKD come from the germline V gene. V lost 1 base, J lost 1 base, and 9 bases lay in between. CDR3 length equals 15 residues. CDR3 nucleotide sequence: TGTGCCATCAGTGAGTTAGACTTACGCACAGATACGCAGTATTTT. It translates to CAISELDLRTDTQYF.

The V call is TRBV18, the J call TRBJ2-3, with 8 bases identical to TRBD2. Trimming cost V 3 bases and J 2 bases; bases outside gene matches: 7. Germline V lookup: CDR1 KGHSH, CDR2 LQKENI. The CDR3 totals 16 residues. CDR3 sequence (DNA): TGTGCCAGCTCACCCCGGCAAGCGGGGGCCACAGATACGCAGTATTTT. Protein sequence: CASSPRQAGATDTQYF.

This chain links TRBV29-1 with TRBJ2-5, with 10 bases matching TRBD2. The CDR3 length is 16 residues. With 8 bases clipped from V and 2 bases from J, the junction kept 14 bases outside the gene matches. CDR1 is SQVTM and CDR2 is ANQGSEA in the germline V gene. The CDR3 loop reads CSSAPIAGGLQETQYF. CDR3 in DNA: TGCAGCTCGGCCCCTATAGCGGGGGGACTACAAGAGACCCAGTACTTC.

The CDR3 loop is CASSLAGAEETQYF. The CDR3, as DNA: TGTGCCAGCAGTCTAGCGGGGGCCGAAGAGACCCAGTACTTC. The rearrangement links TRBV6-5 to TRBJ2-5; TRBD2 agrees at 10 bases. V lost 5 bases and J lost 3; bases outside the gene matches: 3. This CDR3 is 14 amino acids long. Germline loops: CDR1 MNHEY, CDR2 SVGAGI.

The sample holds a few counts of this clonotype. This CDR3 is CATSRAGTGELFF. CDR3 nucleotides: TGTGCCACCAGCAGAGCGGGGACCGGGGAGCTGTTTTTT. V usage is TRBV15 and J usage is TRBJ2-2; TRBD2 is a possible D gene (5 bases). The CDR3 extends over 13 amino acids. CDR1 LNHNV and CDR2 YYDKDF come from the germline V gene (reference sequence). V lost 1 base, J lost 5 bases, and 5 bases lay in between.

This chain links TRBV28 with TRBJ1-2; D possibly corresponds to TRBD1 (6 bases). This CDR3 is built from 14 residues. CDR1 MDHEN and CDR2 SYDVKM come from the germline V gene. Between the trimmed V and J ends, which lost 5 bases and 4 bases, there was a span of 14 bases. The DNA of the CDR3 is TGTGCCAGCAGTGGTGCAGGGGCGCCCTATGGCTACACCTTC. It specifies CASSGAGAPYGYTF.

The table lists this clonotype with a few counts. The chain carries TRBV4-2 and TRBJ2-5, with 7 bases fitting TRBD2. V was clipped by 4 bases and J by 5 bases; unmatched bases: 16. The CDR3 loop spans 17 amino acids. The germline V gene has CDR1 LGHNA and CDR2 YNFKEQ. The CDR3, as DNA: TGTGCCAGCAGCCCCTTGGAGGGAGCGGGGCTAAAGGAGACCCAGTACTTC. As protein: CASSPLEGAGLKETQYF.

The chain is built from TRBV28 and TRBJ2-7; a weak D match, TRBD2 (5 bases). The better agreement between TRBJ2-4 and the DNA end casts doubt on the J call. CDR1 MDHEN and CDR2 SYDVKM come from the germline V gene. This CDR3 is built from 16 residues. The CDR3 DNA sequence: TGTGCCAGCGTCACCCTGGACGGCGGGTCGGCAAACATTCAGTACTTC. This translates into CASVTLDGGSANIQYF.

The chain joins TRBV7-9 to TRBJ2-1; tentatively, D is TRBD2 (6 bases). Germline CDR1 reads SEHNR; CDR2 reads FQNEAQ (reference sequence). This CDR3 spans 14 amino acids. V lost 0 bases, J lost 8 bases, and 11 bases lay in between. CDR3 sequence reads: CASSLARGGDEQFF. CDR3 nucleotide sequence: TGTGCCAGCAGCTTAGCACGGGGAGGCGATGAGCAGTTCTTC.

This rearrangement joins TRBV25-1 to TRBJ1-6; D not certain. Germline V lookup: CDR1 MGHDK, CDR2 SYGVNS. V lost 3 bases and J 0 bases, leaving 12 bases between the germline ends. The CDR3 is 17 residues long. The CDR3 loop is CASSEAGPSSYNSPLHF. The CDR3, as DNA: TGTGCCAGCAGTGAGGCCGGACCTAGCTCCTATAATTCACCCCTCCACTTT. Variable domain in full (rest from reference TRBV25-1 and TRBJ1-6): EADIYQTPRYLVIGTGKKITLECSQTMGHDKMYWYQQDPGMELHLIHYSYGVNSTEKGDLSSESTVSRIRTEHFPLTLESARPSHTSQYLCASSEAGPSSYNSPLHFGNGTRLTVT.

The J gene is TRBJ1-5, the V gene TRBV7-2; D gene uncertain. Trimming cost V 5 bases and J 15 bases, with 8 bases left between them. The CDR3 spans 9 residues. Germline CDR1 reads SGHTA; CDR2 reads FQGNSA. This CDR3 reads CASSRTRHF. The DNA for the CDR3 is TGTGCCAGCAGCCGAACCCGGCATTTT.

The genes are TRBV4-3 and TRBJ2-3; no clear D. This CDR3 is built from 16 residues. CDR1 LGHNA and CDR2 YSLEER come from the germline V gene. Trimming pared 0 bases from V and 1 base from J, leaving 11 bases between. The CDR3 coding sequence is TGCGCCAGCAGCCAAGATGCGGCTAGTGGCACAGATACGCAGTATTTT. Amino acids: CASSQDAASGTDTQYF.

The V and J genes are TRBV6-6 and TRBJ2-6; no clear D. Germline V gene lookup returns CDR1 MNHNY and CDR2 SVGAGI (reference sequence). CDR3 length: 11 residues. With 2 bases removed from V and 15 bases from J, the gap between germline ends came to 8 bases. This CDR3 reads CASSYVGNLTF. The CDR3 bases are TGTGCCAGCAGTTACGTTGGCAACCTGACTTTC.

The genes are TRBV28 and TRBJ2-1, with TRBD1 matching over 11 bases. TRBJ2-7 explains the end of the DNA better; the J call may be wrong. Germline V gene data show CDR1 as MDHEN and CDR2 as SYDVKM. This CDR3 is built from 16 residues. The CDR3 loop reads CASSFPGTGGSYEQYF. The CDR3 region has the DNA TGTGCCAGCAGTTTCCCGGGGACAGGGGGTTCCTACGAGCAGTACTTC.

The genes are TRBV2 and TRBJ1-2; no clear D gene. CDR1 and CDR2 from the germline V gene are SNHLY and FYNNEI. This CDR3 is 15 amino acids long. V lost 4 bases and J lost 8, with 20 bases in between. CDR3 sequence: CASSVPSQIKKGYTF. Here the CDR3 DNA reads TGTGCCAGCAGTGTTCCCAGTCAGATAAAAAAAGGCTACACCTTC.

The table lists this clonotype with a few counts. This rearrangement joins TRBV29-1 to TRBJ2-5, with D possibly TRBD1 on 5 matching bases. Looked up from germline, CDR1 is SQVTM and CDR2 is ANQGSEA. This CDR3 has 13 residues. Trimming took 4 bases from V and 5 from J, leaving 14 bases between them. The CDR3 bases are TGCAGCGTTGTAACGGCGTCAGGGGAGACCCAGTACTTC. It codes for CSVVTASGETQYF.

V gene TRBV4-2 combines with J gene TRBJ1-4; D gene ambiguous. CDR3 length equals 16 residues. Germline V gene sequence: CDR1 LGHNA, CDR2 YNFKEQ. V was cut by 0 bases and J by 0 bases, with 8 bases left in between. The CDR3 DNA reads TGTGCCAGCAGCCAAGATGGCGCCACAACTAATGAAAAACTGTTTTTT. As protein: CASSQDGATTNEKLFF.

This clonotype has only a few counts. The chain has TRBV29-1 and TRBJ2-1; D is undetermined. Per germline, CDR1 SQVTM and CDR2 ANQGSEA. Trimming took 7 bases from V and 8 from J, leaving 12 bases between them. CDR3 length: 11 amino acids. The DNA for the CDR3 is TGCAGCGATTCGGCATGGCATGAGCAGTTCTTC. Translated, it gives CSDSAWHEQFF.

The genes are TRBV25-1 and TRBJ2-3, with D possibly being TRBD2 (7 bases). Between the trimmed V and J ends, which lost 5 bases and 3 bases, there was a span of 21 bases. Germline V gives CDR1 MGHDK, CDR2 SYGVNS. The CDR3 is 17 amino acids. The CDR3 DNA sequence: TGTGCCAGCAGTTCCCCTAGGGGGGGGGGGCCGACAGATACGCAGTATTTT. It translates to CASSSPRGGGPTDTQYF.

This chain uses TRBV29-1 with TRBJ2-2, with D hard to call. The CDR3 has 10 amino acids. The ends were cut back, 5 bases at V and 5 bases at J, with 3 bases in the middle. In germline, CDR1 is SQVTM, CDR2 ANQGSEA. The CDR3, as DNA: TGCAGCGTTTATACCGGGGAGCTGTTTTTT. Its translation: CSVYTGELFF.